Following are 27 T cell receptor beta chains from one sample sequenced in a study of blood T cell repertoires in COVID-19. The data were produced by immunoSEQ multiplex PCR, yet TCRdb's version contains in-frame clones alone and is incomplete. The data contain roughly 260,000 clones, roughly 90% of them singletons. Specimen: peripheral blood. All receptors come from a woman aged 45 to 65 who had recovered from COVID-19.

This chain links TRBV29-1 with TRBJ2-3; D unresolved. The CDR3 length is 18 residues. The germline V and J ends were trimmed by 0 bases and 3 bases, with 22 bases remaining between them. Germline V CDR1 and CDR2: SQVTM, ANQGSEA. Here the CDR3 DNA reads TGCAGCGTTGAAGATTTTTTATGGAGTACAATACGGACAGATACGCAGTATTTT. It encodes CSVEDFLWSTIRTDTQYF.

V gene TRBV28 combines with J gene TRBJ1-1; D may be TRBD1 (5 bases). Looked up from germline, CDR1 is MDHEN and CDR2 is SYDVKM. This CDR3 spans 15 amino acids. V was pared by 7 bases and J by 0 bases, with 15 bases between. Written as DNA, the CDR3 is TGTGCCAGCAACCAACGCGCAGGGATGAACACTGAAGCTTTCTTT. The encoded protein is CASNQRAGMNTEAFF.

This clone was seen just once. This CDR3 reads CSVPKGALGTEAFF. In DNA form, the CDR3 reads TGCAGCGTTCCAAAAGGGGCCCTGGGGACTGAAGCTTTCTTT. The gene calls are TRBV29-1 and TRBJ1-1, with D tentatively TRBD1 (5 bases). The CDR3 is made up of 14 amino acids. Between the trimmed V and J ends, which lost 5 bases and 5 bases, there was a span of 18 bases. Germline lookup yields CDR1 SQVTM and CDR2 ANQGSEA.

The chain carries TRBV28 and TRBJ2-7, with D perhaps TRBD1 (6 bases). The CDR3 contains 16 residues. Trimming removed 5 bases from V and 5 bases from J, with 22 bases in between. CDR1 and CDR2 from the germline V gene are MDHEN and SYDVKM. CDR3 region: CASSPHGQSFNDEQYF. CDR3 in DNA: TGTGCCAGCAGTCCGCATGGACAGTCATTTAATGACGAGCAGTACTTC. The variable domain in full, completed from reference TRBV28 and TRBJ2-7, reads DVKVTQSSRYLVKRTGEKVFLECVQDMDHENMFWYRQDPGLGLRLIYFSYDVKMKEKGDIPEGYSVSREKKERFSLILESASTNQTSMYLCASSPHGQSFNDEQYFGPGTRLTVT.

This clone was counted a single time. The rearrangement uses TRBV5-6 and TRBJ1-3; 7 nucleotides match TRBD1. With V trimmed by 0 bases and J by 8 bases, 8 bases remained unmatched. There are 15 residues in the CDR3. CDR1 is SGHDT, CDR2 YYEEEE, per germline. CDR3 amino acids: CASSLGQGGWDTIYF. CDR3 DNA sequence: TGTGCCAGCAGCTTGGGACAGGGCGGTTGGGACACCATATATTTT.

The genes are TRBV2 and TRBJ1-2; tentatively, D is TRBD1 (6 bases). V was pared by 7 bases and J by 4 bases, with 10 bases between. There are 12 residues in the CDR3. CDR1 and CDR2 (germline): SNHLY, FYNNEI. The CDR3 loop is CASKDRVYGYTF. The CDR3 DNA sequence: TGTGCCAGCAAGGACAGAGTCTATGGCTACACCTTC.

The J gene is TRBJ2-7, the V gene TRBV7-2; 11 nucleotides align to TRBD2. This CDR3 is 15 amino acids long. In germline, CDR1 is SGHTA, CDR2 FQGNSA. Unmatched junction bases numbered 8, after V lost 7 bases and J lost 3 bases. As DNA, the CDR3 is TGTGCCAGCACCATAGGACTAGCGGGTGGCTACGAGCAGTACTTC. Its translation: CASTIGLAGGYEQYF.

The rearrangement uses TRBV25-1 and TRBJ2-7; the D gene is possibly TRBD1 (6 bases). The CDR3 runs 13 residues. The V gene lost 4 bases and the J gene lost 0 bases, with 7 bases spanning the gap. Per germline, CDR1 MGHDK and CDR2 SYGVNS. Here the CDR3 reads CASSAGDSYEQYF. For the CDR3, the DNA is TGTGCCAGCAGTGCAGGGGACTCCTACGAGCAGTACTTC.

The chain combines TRBV5-1 with TRBJ2-1; 10 bases match TRBD2. The CDR3 sequence is 16 residues long. The germline CDR1 and CDR2 sequences are SGHRS and YFSETQ. V shed 4 bases and J 2 bases; nucleotides not matched to a gene: 6. The CDR3 sequence is CASSPTSGPTYNEQFF. The CDR3 DNA reads as TGCGCCAGCAGCCCGACTAGCGGGCCCACCTACAATGAGCAGTTCTTC.

A note on this clone: Additional DNA sequences in this sample encode the identical CDR3. In DNA, the CDR3 is TGTGCCAGCAGCTTAGCGAGGGGGGGAGAGCAGTTCTTC. The encoded protein is CASSLARGGEQFF. The rearrangement links TRBV7-2 to TRBJ2-1, with D possibly being TRBD2 (7 bases). This CDR3 is 13 amino acids long. Germline V gene sequence: CDR1 SGHTA, CDR2 FQGNSA. The germline V and J ends were trimmed by 0 bases and 10 bases, with 10 bases remaining between them.

The chain employs TRBV28 and TRBJ2-2; 12 nucleotides agree with TRBD2. This CDR3 has 18 residues. The V and J ends lost 7 bases and 5 bases, in that order; junction bases with no gene match: 14. The germline gives CDR1 MDHEN, CDR2 SYDVKM. The CDR3 protein is CASTRNQGTSGPTGELFF. The CDR3 DNA follows: TGTGCCAGCACCCGAAACCAAGGGACTAGCGGGCCGACCGGGGAGCTGTTTTTT.

The rearrangement joins TRBV7-4 to TRBJ2-1; 13 bases match TRBD2. V was pared by 5 bases and J by 4 bases, with 8 bases of the junction left unmatched. The CDR3 covers 17 residues. CDR1 and CDR2 (germline): SGHVT, SQSDAQ. CDR3 nucleotide sequence: TGTGCCAGCAGCCCAAGGACTAGCGGGAGTTCGTACAATGAGCAGTTCTTC. Its protein product is CASSPRTSGSSYNEQFF.

The V and J genes are TRBV4-1 and TRBJ1-3; 7 bases line up with TRBD1. V was pared by 4 bases and J by 0 bases, with 12 bases of the junction left unmatched. The CDR3 totals 18 residues. Germline V gene sequence: CDR1 MGHRA, CDR2 YSYEKL. The CDR3: CASSPYPSDRHSGNTIYF. The CDR3 DNA is TGCGCCAGCAGCCCCTACCCCTCGGACAGGCACTCTGGAAACACCATATATTTT.

V gene TRBV27 combines with J gene TRBJ2-3, with TRBD2 matching over 12 bases. Germline CDR1 reads MNHEY; CDR2 reads SMNVEV (reference sequence). The CDR3 consists of 17 residues. Trimming cost V 3 bases and J 0 bases; bases outside gene matches: 4. This chain's CDR3 is CASSFWTSGVSTDTQYF. CDR3 sequence (DNA): TGTGCCAGCAGTTTCTGGACTAGCGGGGTGAGCACAGATACGCAGTATTTT.

The chain carries TRBV7-9 and TRBJ2-3, with TRBD2 matching 12 bases. The CDR3 is 16 residues long. Germline V gene data show CDR1 as SEHNR and CDR2 as FQNEAQ (reference sequence). Unmatched junction bases numbered 7, after V lost 6 bases and J lost 3 bases. CDR3 region: CASRRTSGGQTDTQYF. The CDR3 coding sequence is TGTGCCAGCAGGCGCACTAGCGGGGGGCAAACAGATACGCAGTATTTT.

The rearrangement uses TRBV27 and TRBJ2-3, with 9 bases lining up with TRBD1. CDR3 length: 14 residues. The germline gives CDR1 MNHEY, CDR2 SMNVEV (reference sequence). V shed 5 bases, J shed 4 bases, and the junction held 4 bases outside the gene matches. The CDR3 here is CASSPWTGADTQYF. CDR3 DNA: TGTGCCAGCAGTCCTTGGACAGGGGCAGATACGCAGTATTTT.

The V call is TRBV10-3, the J call TRBJ2-7; D possibly corresponds to TRBD2 (5 bases). Trimming shortened V by 2 bases and J by 3 bases, and 11 bases separated the two germline ends. The CDR3 extends over 14 amino acids. Germline V lookup: CDR1 ENHRY, CDR2 SYGVKD. CDR3 in amino acids: CAISEELRVYEQYF. CDR3 bases: TGTGCCATCAGTGAGGAATTGAGGGTCTACGAGCAGTACTTC.

This chain links TRBV7-3 with TRBJ1-1; D unclear. V was pared by 5 bases and J by 4 bases, with 14 bases between. Germline assignment: CDR1 SGHTA and CDR2 FQGTGA. This CDR3 is 14 amino acids long. CDR3 protein: CASSPSLGGTEAFF. Here the CDR3 DNA reads TGTGCCAGCAGCCCGTCGCTTGGAGGCACTGAAGCTTTCTTT.

This rearrangement joins TRBV6-5 to TRBJ2-3; D gene unclear. The CDR3 contains 14 residues. V was pared by 0 bases and J by 4 bases, with 8 bases between. The V gene's germline CDR1 is MNHEY and CDR2 SVGAGI. CDR3 region: CASSYSRHADTQYF. In DNA, the CDR3 is TGTGCCAGCAGTTACTCGAGGCATGCAGATACGCAGTATTTT.

The chain combines TRBV2 with TRBJ2-7; 9 nucleotides match TRBD1. This CDR3 is 14 amino acids long. Per germline, CDR1 SNHLY and CDR2 FYNNEI. V lost 7 bases, J lost 2 bases, and 6 bases stayed unmatched. The CDR3 region is CASMPGQGTYEQYF. The CDR3 bases are TGTGCCAGCATGCCGGGACAGGGAACCTACGAGCAGTACTTC. The full variable domain, with the rest looked up from reference TRBV2 and TRBJ2-7, is EPEVTQTPSHQVTQMGQEVILRCVPISNHLYFYWYRQILGQKVEFLVSFYNNEISEKSEIFDDQFSVERPDGSNFTLKIRSTKLEDSAMYFCASMPGQGTYEQYFGPGTRLTVT.

CDR3 DNA sequence: TGTGCCAGCAGTTTAACAGGAGAAGGTACGCAGTATTTT. This translates into CASSLTGEGTQYF. This rearrangement joins TRBV12-3 or TRBV12-4 to TRBJ2-3, with D maybe TRBD1 (5 bases). This CDR3 contains 13 residues. V was clipped by 2 bases and J by 8 bases, with 11 bases between them.

This clone was seen only once. As DNA, the CDR3 is TGTGCCAGCAAGCCCCTACTCCTAAGCCAGCCCCAGCATTTT. Its translation is CASKPLLLSQPQHF. The rearrangement joins TRBV2 to TRBJ1-5; D remains unclear. Germline V CDR1 and CDR2: SNHLY, FYNNEI. Between the trimmed V and J ends, which lost 7 bases and 7 bases, there was a span of 17 bases. This CDR3 has 14 residues.

The V call is TRBV5-4, the J call TRBJ1-4, with 8 bases that match TRBD1. V lost 3 bases, J lost 6 bases, and 10 bases stayed unmatched. Germline V lookup: CDR1 SGHNT, CDR2 YYREEE (reference sequence). CDR3 length: 16 amino acids. For the CDR3, the DNA is TGTGCCAGCAGCTCTTTACTGGGGACAGGAGATGAAAAACTGTTTTTT. Protein: CASSSLLGTGDEKLFF.

This clone was seen a few times. V and J are TRBV10-3 and TRBJ2-7; 8 positions match TRBD1. Germline loops: CDR1 ENHRY, CDR2 SYGVKD. V lost 6 bases, J lost 6 bases, and 10 bases stayed unmatched. The length of the CDR3 is 14 residues. The CDR3 DNA follows: TGTGCCATCAGCCCCGCGACAGGGGTGGCCGAGCAGTACTTC. Translating it yields CAISPATGVAEQYF.

For the CDR3, the DNA is TGTGCCACCAGCCGCCCCGGGACAGGGGTTGGGGGCTACACCTTC. Translation gives CATSRPGTGVGGYTF. The chain uses TRBV15 and TRBJ1-2; TRBD1 agrees at 10 bases. Germline CDR1 is LNHNV and CDR2 is YYDKDF (reference sequence). The trim removed 5 bases at V and 8 bases at J, leaving 11 bases unmatched. The CDR3 is 15 amino acids.

The chain is built from TRBV19 and TRBJ1-1; maybe TRBD1 (5 bases). V lost 1 base, J lost 1 base, and 10 bases lay in between. CDR3 length: 15 amino acids. CDR1 is LNHDA, CDR2 SQIVND, per germline (reference sequence). As DNA, the CDR3 is TGTGCCAGTAGTATAGTTGGGAGGGGGAACACTGAAGCTTTCTTT. Its translation is CASSIVGRGNTEAFF.

DNA for the CDR3: TGTGCCAGCAGGCAGGGGATCTATGGCTACACCTTC. Amino acid sequence: CASRQGIYGYTF. The genes are TRBV2 and TRBJ1-2; possibly TRBD1 for D (6 bases). V lost 6 bases to trimming and J lost 4 bases, with 9 bases between them. Germline V gene data show CDR1 as SNHLY and CDR2 as FYNNEI. CDR3 length: 12 residues.